This TCR beta chain was found in a study of chemoradiotherapy in HPV16-positive cancers. Some clones are missing from TCRdb's copy, which holds only in-frame ones; the method was immunoSEQ multiplex PCR. There are under 15,000 clones in the sample; approximately 85% occur only once, and about 1.1% lies in the top ten. With 4 bases removed from V and 1 base from J, the gap between germline ends came to 13 bases. This CDR3 has 15 amino acids. The germline CDR1 and CDR2 sequences are MDHEN and SYDVKM. Sample acquisition took place from a patient who underwent chemoradiotherapy. The source is a human donor with HPV-associated anogenital cancer. V gene TRBV28 combines with J gene TRBJ1-1; unclear D gene. The CDR3 spells CASSSTQEENTEAFF. The CDR3 region has the DNA TGTGCCAGCAGTTCCACACAAGAGGAGAACACTGAAGCTTTCTTT. Full variable domain (rest looked up from reference TRBV28 and TRBJ1-1): DVKVTQSSRYLVKRTGEKVFLECVQDMDHENMFWYRQDPGLGLRLIYFSYDVKMKEKGDIPEGYSVSREKKERFSLILESASTNQTSMYLCASSSTQEENTEAFFGQGTRLTVV.